These T cell receptor beta chains were read from a single sample in a study of cytomegalovirus exposure and HLA in healthy donors. The repertoire was sequenced with immunoSEQ multiplex PCR; TCRdb's copy has only in-frame clones and lacks some. The sample carries about 120,000 clones, around 60% recorded once. Input material: PBMCs. The receptor set was obtained from a man aged 35 to 55 in good health and CMV-seropositive. Both conserved end residues are part of each CDR3. The D gene is left open where the match is weak. Not all rows give a size; the values are once, few, many and, for expanded clones, a class.

d_call j_call v_call clone_size cdr3_length cdr3_aa cdr3_nt
TRBD1 TRBJ1-1 TRBV4-3 . 14 CASSYRQGIAEAFF TGCGCCAGCAGCTACCGACAGGGTATTGCTGAAGCTTTCTTT
TRBD1 TRBJ1-2 TRBV7-2 . 13 CASSLGGTAGYTF TGTGCCAGCAGCTTAGGTGGGACAGCTGGCTACACCTTC
. TRBJ2-1 TRBV7-9 . 14 CASSLYPPEDEQFF TGTGCCAGCAGCTTATATCCACCAGAGGATGAGCAGTTCTTC
TRBD1 TRBJ2-7 TRBV29-1 . 14 CSVEEGSGQGVWYF TGCAGCGTTGAAGAGGGGTCCGGACAGGGGGTTTGGTACTTC
. TRBJ2-5 TRBV19 . 16 CASSAVLGAKGETQYF TGTGCCAGTAGTGCCGTCCTGGGGGCGAAGGGAGAGACCCAGTACTTC
. TRBJ2-7 TRBV7-9 . 13 CASRPPTGYEQYF TGTGCCAGCAGACCACCGACGGGCTACGAGCAGTACTTC
TRBD1 TRBJ1-5 TRBV4-3 . 16 CASSQASQGADQPQHF TGCGCCAGCAGCCAAGCTTCACAGGGGGCAGATCAGCCCCAGCATTTT
TRBD1 TRBJ1-3 TRBV10-1 few 14 CASSPGTVGNTIYF TGCGCCAGCAGTCCCGGGACAGTTGGAAACACCATATATTTT
. TRBJ2-5 TRBV4-1 . 14 CASSFQRFQETQYF TGCGCCAGCAGCTTCCAGCGGTTCCAAGAGACCCAGTACTTC
TRBD2 TRBJ2-1 TRBV18 . 15 CASRRPGTRYNEQFF TGTGCCAGCCGTCGTCCCGGGACTAGGTACAATGAGCAGTTCTTC
TRBD2 TRBJ2-1 TRBV7-3 . 14 CASSSRLAGNEQFF TGTGCCAGCAGCTCAAGACTAGCGGGGAATGAGCAGTTCTTC
. TRBJ1-5 TRBV9 . 15 CASSLAGAQGQPQHF TGTGCCAGCAGCCTCGCTGGGGCCCAGGGCCAGCCCCAGCATTTT
. TRBJ2-2 TRBV6-1 few 17 CASSDLTGLYSPGELFF TGTGCCAGCAGTGACCTAACAGGGCTATATAGTCCCGGGGAGCTGTTTTTT
. TRBJ1-4 TRBV14 . 17 CASSQSLFLGGEEKLFF TGTGCCAGCAGCCAATCCCTATTTTTAGGGGGTGAGGAAAAACTGTTTTTT
TRBD2 TRBJ2-1 TRBV4-3 . 17 CASSQDPSGSSYNEQFF TGCGCCAGCAGCCAAGACCCTAGCGGGAGCTCCTACAATGAGCAGTTCTTC
TRBD2 TRBJ2-3 TRBV11-2 . 18 CASSRFGLAGEGTDTQYF TGTGCCAGCAGCCGATTCGGACTAGCGGGAGAGGGGACAGATACGCAGTATTTT
TRBD1 TRBJ2-3 TRBV2 few 15 CASSRQGYTQDTQYF TGTGCCAGCAGTCGACAGGGATATACCCAAGATACGCAGTATTTT
. TRBJ2-1 TRBV5-8 . 14 CASSLSGRLKEQFF TGTGCCAGCAGCTTAAGTGGGAGGCTCAAGGAGCAGTTCTTC
. TRBJ2-5 TRBV7-9 . 15 CASSLGLGPQETQYF TGTGCCAGCAGCTTAGGGCTGGGCCCTCAAGAGACCCAGTACTTC
. TRBJ2-1 TRBV19 . 12 CASSMGRNEQFF TGTGCCAGTAGTATGGGGCGCAATGAGCAGTTCTTC
TRBD2 TRBJ2-2 TRBV6-4 . 19 CASSDKGTSGGAKTGELFF TGTGCCAGCAGTGACAAGGGGACTAGCGGGGGGGCAAAAACCGGGGAGCTGTTTTTT
TRBD2 TRBJ2-5 TRBV27 . 15 CASSFAGLGRETQYF TGTGCCAGCAGCTTCGCGGGACTAGGCCGAGAGACCCAGTACTTC
. TRBJ2-7 TRBV11-2 once 16 CASSLRGMGASYEQYF TGTGCCAGCAGCTTAAGGGGCATGGGGGCTTCTTACGAGCAGTACTTC
TRBD1 TRBJ2-7 TRBV27 . 15 CASRKETGATYEQYF TGTGCCAGCAGGAAGGAGACAGGGGCCACCTACGAGCAGTACTTC
. TRBJ1-1 TRBV5-4 . 15 CASANNSISNTEAFF TGTGCCAGCGCGAACAACAGCATTTCGAACACTGAAGCTTTCTTT
TRBD1 TRBJ2-7 TRBV7-8 . 12 CASSLDRSEQYF TGTGCCAGCAGCTTGGACAGGTCTGAGCAGTACTTC
. TRBJ2-2 TRBV9 . 15 CASSAYTGNTGELFF TGTGCCAGCAGCGCCTATACAGGGAACACCGGGGAGCTGTTTTTT
. TRBJ2-5 TRBV30 . 13 CAWTRQALETQYF TGTGCCTGGACACGACAGGCCTTAGAGACCCAGTACTTC
. TRBJ2-1 TRBV19 . 16 CASSRTTGLSYNEQFF TGTGCCAGTAGTAGAACGACGGGACTCTCCTACAATGAGCAGTTCTTC
. TRBJ1-2 TRBV5-6 few 11 CASSRSGGYTF TGTGCCAGCAGTCGTAGCGGTGGCTACACCTTC
TRBD2 TRBJ2-7 TRBV6-5 . 15 CASSYSAGGSYEQYF TGTGCCAGCAGTTACTCCGCGGGGGGCTCCTACGAGCAGTACTTC
. TRBJ2-2 TRBV4-3 . 16 CASSQDDNLNTGELFF TGCGCCAGCAGCCAAGACGACAACTTAAACACCGGGGAGCTGTTTTTT
. TRBJ2-7 TRBV4-1 . 14 CASSQDFQYYEQYF TGCGCCAGCAGCCAAGATTTTCAGTATTACGAGCAGTACTTC
. TRBJ1-2 TRBV6-1 . 14 CASSLSGNGYGYTF TGTGCCAGCAGTCTCTCAGGGAATGGCTATGGCTACACCTTC
. TRBJ1-2 TRBV6-5 . 14 CASRMTGRYYGYTF TGTGCCAGCAGGATGACAGGCCGCTACTATGGCTACACCTTC
. TRBJ2-7 TRBV5-1 . 15 CASSLTPGTSYEQYF TGCGCCAGCAGCCTCACTCCCGGGACTTCCTACGAGCAGTACTTC
TRBD2 TRBJ2-3 TRBV10-3 . 14 CAISAGLAGDTQYF TGTGCCATCAGCGCCGGACTAGCGGGAGATACGCAGTATTTT
TRBD1 TRBJ2-1 TRBV13 . 14 CASRRGTGNNEQFF TGTGCCAGCAGGAGGGGGACAGGGAACAATGAGCAGTTCTTC
TRBD2 TRBJ2-5 TRBV27 . 17 CAVRGIRGGRQSETQYF TGTGCCGTCAGGGGAATTCGGGGGGGCAGGCAATCAGAGACCCAGTACTTC